This record covers a single T cell receptor beta chain. Its antigen has not been determined. No quality values exist for individual bases; no much larger clone is one base distant. These data belong to a study of identifying expanded T cells in peripheral blood (dated by TCRdb to between 2019 and 2020). Background for the entire study: Technical replicates were generated by sequencing separate aliquots of the same genomic DNA pool, and four replicates were compared pairwise. General study outcomes and caveats: About 1.2 differentially abundant clones were flagged by the binomial model between technical replicates, whereas about 15 and 18 were flagged over around two weeks and four weeks, respectively. Across all healthy-donor time intervals, the beta-binomial model significantly cut both the number of clones called differentially abundant and the false-positive rate. Across all healthy donors, variance in clone template counts between approximately two-week samples was found to increase significantly with total template count. The authors expected that biological variance in healthy repertoires might rise further over much longer intervals, such as months to years.

The CDR3 starts with the cysteine, ends with the phenylalanine, and has 16 residues. The DNA shown is the 48-base CDR3, in frame from base 1. Compared with germline, V lacks 2 bases and J lacks 1 base; bases without a gene match: 8. Taken from the germline V gene, the CDR1 and CDR2 loops are SGHRS and YFSETQ. TCRbeta CDR3 regions were profiled with the immunoSEQ Assay using bias-controlled multiplex PCR amplification of genomic DNA. Per the original workflow: To quantify the absolute abundance of each unique TCRbeta CDR3 region, the sequences were collapsed and filtered. Differential abundance was tested with two models: a binomial (Fisher-equivalent) model and a beta-binomial model that adds time-dependent variance fitted from healthy donors. Clones with fewer than 5 combined templates were excluded, and clones with Benjamini-Hochberg FDR below 0.01 were called differentially abundant. Beta-binomial variance was modeled as a function of total template count across the two samples using the form v = (b*log(k)+a)^2. TCRdb's version of the immuneACCESS table is confined to in-frame rearrangements and falls short of the full clone set. An unresolved V gene accounts for under half of the shortfall where checked; the remainder is of unknown origin. V and J calls and clone size come straight from that table; D and trimming were deduced from the DNA. The sample table records 100,000 to 150,000 clones; roughly 80% of these occur just once. The ten biggest clones cover 3.3% of the sample.

During the collection period, no infections or other immune events were recorded for the healthy donors. Blood repertoires from healthy donors were used as a training cohort for calibrating time-dependent variance in a beta-binomial model of differential abundance of T-cell clones. The training cohort was composed of 10 or so healthy donors, 3 female and 7 male. On average the donors were about 45 years old, and their ages spanned roughly 29 to 64 years. Whole blood was collected from each healthy donor at three time points spaced approximately 2 weeks apart and obtained from a commercial supplier. For immunosequencing, genomic DNA was extracted from unsorted whole blood.

Sequencing was done on a sample of blood. The rearranged chain carries TRBV5-1 and TRBJ1-1, and 7 junctional nucleotides match TRBD1. This receptor was obtained from a person aged 18 to 69 in good health. The CDR3 corresponds to CASSFDRERKNTEAFF. The DNA reads TGCGCCAGCAGCTTCGACAGGGAGAGGAAGAACACTGAAGCTTTCTTT.